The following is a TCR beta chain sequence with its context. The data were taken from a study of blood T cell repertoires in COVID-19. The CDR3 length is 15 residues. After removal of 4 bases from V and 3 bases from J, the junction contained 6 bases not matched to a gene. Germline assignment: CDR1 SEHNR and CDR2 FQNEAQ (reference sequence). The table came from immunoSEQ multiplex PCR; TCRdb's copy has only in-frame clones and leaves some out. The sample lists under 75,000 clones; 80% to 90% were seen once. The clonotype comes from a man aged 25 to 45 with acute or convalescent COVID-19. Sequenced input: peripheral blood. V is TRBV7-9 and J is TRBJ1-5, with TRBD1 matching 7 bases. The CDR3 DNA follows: TGTGCCAGCAGCTCGCAACAGGGGAACAATCAGCCCCAGCATTTT. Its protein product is CASSSQQGNNQPQHF.